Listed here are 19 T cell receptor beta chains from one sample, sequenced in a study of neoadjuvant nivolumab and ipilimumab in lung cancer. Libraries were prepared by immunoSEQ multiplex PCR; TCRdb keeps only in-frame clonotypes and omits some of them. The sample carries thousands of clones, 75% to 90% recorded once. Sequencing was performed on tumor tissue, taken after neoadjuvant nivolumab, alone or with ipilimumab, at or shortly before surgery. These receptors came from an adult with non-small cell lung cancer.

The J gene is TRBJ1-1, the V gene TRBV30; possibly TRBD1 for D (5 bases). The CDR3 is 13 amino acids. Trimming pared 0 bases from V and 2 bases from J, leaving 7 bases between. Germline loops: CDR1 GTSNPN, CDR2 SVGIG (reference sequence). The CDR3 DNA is TGTGCCTGGAGTGTGCAGGGAAACACTGAAGCTTTCTTT. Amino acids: CAWSVQGNTEAFF.

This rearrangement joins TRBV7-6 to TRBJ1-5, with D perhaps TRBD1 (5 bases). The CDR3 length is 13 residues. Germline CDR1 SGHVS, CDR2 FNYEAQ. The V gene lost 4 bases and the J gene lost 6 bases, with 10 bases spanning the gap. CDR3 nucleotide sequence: TGTGCCAGCAGCTCAACTGGGGGTCAGCCCCAGCATTTT. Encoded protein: CASSSTGGQPQHF.

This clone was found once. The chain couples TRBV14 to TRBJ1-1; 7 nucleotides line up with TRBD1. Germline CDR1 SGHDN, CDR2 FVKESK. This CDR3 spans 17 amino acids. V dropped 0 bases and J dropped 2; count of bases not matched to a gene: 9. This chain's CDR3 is CASSQDWAGGRNTEAFF. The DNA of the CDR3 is TGTGCCAGCAGCCAAGATTGGGCAGGGGGACGAAACACTGAAGCTTTCTTT. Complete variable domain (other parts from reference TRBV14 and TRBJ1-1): EAGVTQFPSHSVIEKGQTVTLRCDPISGHDNLYWYRRVMGKEIKFLLHFVKESKQDESGMPNNRFLAERTGGTYSTLKVQPAELEDSGVYFCASSQDWAGGRNTEAFFGQGTRLTVV.

The CDR3 DNA sequence: TGTGCCAGCAGTATTAGCACAGATACGCAGTATTTT. It specifies CASSISTDTQYF. The V and J genes are TRBV2 and TRBJ2-3; D is unresolved. This CDR3 is built from 12 residues. Germline V gene lookup returns CDR1 SNHLY and CDR2 FYNNEI. V lost 5 bases and J lost 0, with 3 bases in between.

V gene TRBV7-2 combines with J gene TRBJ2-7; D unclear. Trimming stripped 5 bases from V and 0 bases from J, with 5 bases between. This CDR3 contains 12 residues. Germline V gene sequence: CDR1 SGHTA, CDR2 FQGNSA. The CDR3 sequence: CASSRYSYEQYF. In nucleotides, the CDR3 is TGTGCCAGCAGCCGATACTCCTACGAGCAGTACTTC. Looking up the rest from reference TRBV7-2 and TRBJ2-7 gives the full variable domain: GAGVSQSPSNKVTEKGKDVELRCDPISGHTALYWYRQSLGQGLEFLIYFQGNSAPDKSGLPSDRFSAERTGGSVSTLTIQRTQQEDSAVYLCASSRYSYEQYFGPGTRLTVT.

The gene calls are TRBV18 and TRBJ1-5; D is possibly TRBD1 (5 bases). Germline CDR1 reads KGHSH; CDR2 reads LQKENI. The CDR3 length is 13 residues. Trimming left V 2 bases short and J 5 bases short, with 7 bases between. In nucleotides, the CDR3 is TGTGCCAGCTCACCAGGGGGGTATCAGCCCCAGCATTTT. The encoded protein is CASSPGGYQPQHF.

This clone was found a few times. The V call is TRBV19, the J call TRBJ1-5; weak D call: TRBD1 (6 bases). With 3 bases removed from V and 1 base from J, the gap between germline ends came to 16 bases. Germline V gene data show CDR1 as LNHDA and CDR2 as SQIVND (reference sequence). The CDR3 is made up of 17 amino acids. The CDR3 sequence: CASSIRDTLISNQPQHF. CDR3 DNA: TGTGCCAGTAGTATCCGGGACACGCTGATAAGCAATCAGCCCCAGCATTTT.

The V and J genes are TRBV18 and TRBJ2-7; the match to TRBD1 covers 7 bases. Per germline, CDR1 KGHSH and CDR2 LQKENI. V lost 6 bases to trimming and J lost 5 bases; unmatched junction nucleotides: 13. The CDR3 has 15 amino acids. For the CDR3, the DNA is TGTGCCAGCTCCCCCTTTCAGGACAGGCCCCACGAGCAGTACTTC. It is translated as CASSPFQDRPHEQYF.

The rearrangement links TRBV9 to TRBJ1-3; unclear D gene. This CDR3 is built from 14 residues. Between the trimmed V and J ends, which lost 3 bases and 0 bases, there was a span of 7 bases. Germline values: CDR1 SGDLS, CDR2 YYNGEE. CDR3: CASSGWNSGNTIYF. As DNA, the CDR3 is TGTGCCAGCAGCGGGTGGAACTCTGGAAACACCATATATTTT. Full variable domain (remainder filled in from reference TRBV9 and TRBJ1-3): DSGVTQTPKHLITATGQRVTLRCSPRSGDLSVYWYQQSLDQGLQFLIQYYNGEERAKGNILERFSAQQFPDLHSELNLSSLELGDSALYFCASSGWNSGNTIYFGEGSWLTVV.

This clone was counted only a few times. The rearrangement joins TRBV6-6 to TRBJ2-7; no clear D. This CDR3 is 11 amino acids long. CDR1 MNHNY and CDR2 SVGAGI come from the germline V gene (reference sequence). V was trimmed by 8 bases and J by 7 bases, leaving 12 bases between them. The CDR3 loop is CASAQGWEQYF. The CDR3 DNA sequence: TGTGCCAGCGCCCAAGGATGGGAGCAGTACTTC.

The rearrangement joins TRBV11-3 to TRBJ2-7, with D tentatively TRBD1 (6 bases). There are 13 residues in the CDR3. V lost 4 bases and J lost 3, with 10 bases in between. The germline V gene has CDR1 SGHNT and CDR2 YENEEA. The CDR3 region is CASSSSTGYEQYF. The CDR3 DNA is TGTGCCAGCAGCTCTTCGACAGGCTACGAGCAGTACTTC.

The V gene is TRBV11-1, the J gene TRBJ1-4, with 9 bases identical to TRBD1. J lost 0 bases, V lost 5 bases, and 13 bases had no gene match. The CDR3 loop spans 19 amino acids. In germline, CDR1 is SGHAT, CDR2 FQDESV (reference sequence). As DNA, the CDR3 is TGTGCCAGCAGCCCGGGGGGACAGGGAGAGCCAGCAACTAATGAAAAACTGTTTTTT. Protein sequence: CASSPGGQGEPATNEKLFF. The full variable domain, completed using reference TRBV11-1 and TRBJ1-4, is EAEVAQSPRYKITEKSQAVAFWCDPISGHATLYWYRQILGQGPELLVQFQDESVVDDSQLPKDRFSAERLKGVDSTLKIQPAELGDSAMYLCASSPGGQGEPATNEKLFFGSGTQLSVL.

The CDR3 spells CASSTRLAGSQETQYF. The CDR3 nucleotides are TGTGCCAGCAGCACGCGACTAGCGGGGAGCCAAGAGACCCAGTACTTC. The genes are TRBV11-2 and TRBJ2-5; 11 nucleotides align to TRBD2. The V segment lost 5 bases and the J segment 1 base; nucleotides outside the gene matches: 6. The germline gives CDR1 SGHAT, CDR2 FQNNGV. This CDR3 has 16 residues.

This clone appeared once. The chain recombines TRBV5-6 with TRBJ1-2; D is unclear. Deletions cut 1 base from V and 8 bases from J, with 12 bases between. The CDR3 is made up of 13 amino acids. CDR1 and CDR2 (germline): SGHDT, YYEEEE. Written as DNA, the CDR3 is TGTGCCAGCAGCTTGAGGGAGGGAAGCGGCTACACCTTC. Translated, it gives CASSLREGSGYTF.

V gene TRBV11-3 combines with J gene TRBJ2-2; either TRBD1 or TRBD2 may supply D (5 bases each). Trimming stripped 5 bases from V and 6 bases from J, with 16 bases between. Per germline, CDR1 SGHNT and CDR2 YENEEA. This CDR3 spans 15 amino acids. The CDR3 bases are TGTGCCAGCAGCGGGACCGGGGCTCGGGCCGGGGAGCTGTTTTTT. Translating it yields CASSGTGARAGELFF. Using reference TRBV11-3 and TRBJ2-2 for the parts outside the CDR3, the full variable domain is EAGVVQSPRYKIIEKKQPVAFWCNPISGHNTLYWYLQNLGQGPELLIRYENEEAVDDSQLPKDRFSAERLKGVDSTLKIQPAELGDSAVYLCASSGTGARAGELFFGEGSRLTVL.

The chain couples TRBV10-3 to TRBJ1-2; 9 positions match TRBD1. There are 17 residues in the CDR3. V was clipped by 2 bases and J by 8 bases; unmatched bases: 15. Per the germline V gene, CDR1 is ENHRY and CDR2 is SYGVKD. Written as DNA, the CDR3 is TGTGCCATCAGTGAGCGACTTCCGGGACAGGGTTTTGGGGGCTACACCTTC. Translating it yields CAISERLPGQGFGGYTF.

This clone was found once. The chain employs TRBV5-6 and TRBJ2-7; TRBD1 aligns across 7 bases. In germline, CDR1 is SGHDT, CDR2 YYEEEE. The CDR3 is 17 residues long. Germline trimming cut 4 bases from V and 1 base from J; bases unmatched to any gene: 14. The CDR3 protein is CASSGQTGPVPSYEQYF. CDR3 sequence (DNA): TGTGCCAGCAGCGGGCAGACAGGGCCCGTGCCTTCCTACGAGCAGTACTTC.

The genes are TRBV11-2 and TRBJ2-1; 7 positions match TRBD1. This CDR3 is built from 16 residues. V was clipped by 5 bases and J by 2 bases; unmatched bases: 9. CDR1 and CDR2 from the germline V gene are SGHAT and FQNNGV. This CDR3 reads CASSTRQGSTYNEQFF. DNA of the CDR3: TGTGCCAGCAGCACCAGACAGGGAAGCACCTACAATGAGCAGTTCTTC. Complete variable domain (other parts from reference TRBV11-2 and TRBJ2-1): EAGVAQSPRYKIIEKRQSVAFWCNPISGHATLYWYQQILGQGPKLLIQFQNNGVVDDSQLPKDRFSAERLKGVDSTLKIQPAKLEDSAVYLCASSTRQGSTYNEQFFGPGTRLTVL.

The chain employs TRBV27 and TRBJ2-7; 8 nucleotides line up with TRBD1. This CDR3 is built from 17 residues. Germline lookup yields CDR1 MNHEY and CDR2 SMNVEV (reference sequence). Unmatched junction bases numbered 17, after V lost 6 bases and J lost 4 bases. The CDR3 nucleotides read TGTGCCAGCAGACGGTACGTTCCGGGACAGGAGACATACGAGCAGTACTTC. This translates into CASRRYVPGQETYEQYF.